Each of the 16 T cell receptor beta chains below was sequenced from the same sample in a study of immune characterization of retroperitoneal liposarcoma. Via MiXCR, TCRdb re-called the PCR reads, giving one row per CDR3 protein. The sample yields roughly 12,000 distinct CDR3 sequences, approximately 25% seen once. The sequencing sample was made of tumor tissue. These receptors were collected from a female donor with retroperitoneal liposarcoma.

This clonotype qualifies as medium-sized. The gene calls are TRBV7-2 and TRBJ2-7; TRBD1 is a possible D gene (5 bases). The germline gives CDR1 SGHTA, CDR2 FQGNSA. The V end lost 3 bases, the J end lost 4 bases, and 13 bases lay between the germline ends. The CDR3 runs 14 residues. CDR3 protein: CASSLIGVPYEQYF. CDR3 nucleotide sequence: TGTGCCAGCAGCTTGATAGGGGTACCGTACGAGCAGTACTTC.

Only a few counts were recorded for this clonotype. The chain has TRBV12-3 or TRBV12-4 and TRBJ2-1; D remains unclear. Trimming removed 7 bases from V and 0 bases from J, with 10 bases in between. The length of the CDR3 is 14 residues. DNA for the CDR3: TGTGCCAGCACCGTCTCTCGCTCCTACAATGAGCAGTTCTTC. Translating it yields CASTVSRSYNEQFF.

The rearrangement joins TRBV7-2 to TRBJ2-3; D ambiguous. Germline CDR1 SGHTA, CDR2 FQGNSA. This CDR3 is 15 amino acids long. The V and J ends lost 1 base and 2 bases respectively, with 10 bases between them. The CDR3 DNA follows: TGTGCCAGCAGCTTAGACAGCTTAGTCACAGATACGCAGTATTTT. Translation gives CASSLDSLVTDTQYF.

The chain uses TRBV6-6 and TRBJ2-2, with D unclear. CDR1 is MNHNY, CDR2 SVGAGI, per germline (reference sequence). V lost 3 bases and J lost 2, with 10 bases in between. The CDR3 is made up of 15 amino acids. The CDR3 is CASSYDGPNTGELFF. CDR3 bases: TGTGCCAGCAGTTATGACGGGCCTAACACCGGGGAGCTGTTTTTT.

Within the sample, this clonotype is medium-sized. CDR3 residues: CASRAADILETQYF. As DNA, the CDR3 is TGTGCCAGCAGGGCTGCGGATATATTGGAGACCCAGTACTTC. V and J are TRBV7-2 and TRBJ2-5; D is undetermined. Germline V CDR1 and CDR2: SGHTA, FQGNSA. The CDR3 has 14 amino acids. V lost 6 bases and J lost 5, with 16 bases in between. Based on the CDR3 plus reference TRBV7-2 and TRBJ2-5, the full variable domain is GAGVSQSPSNKVTEKGKDVELRCDPISGHTALYWYRQSLGQGLEFLIYFQGNSAPDKSGLPSDRFSAERTGGSVSTLTIQRTQQEDSAVYLCASRAADILETQYFGPGTRLLVL.

The chain carries TRBV27 and TRBJ2-1; D uncertain. Judging by the DNA end, TRBJ2-5 fits better; the J call may be wrong. Per the germline V gene, CDR1 is MNHEY and CDR2 is SMNVEV (reference sequence). The CDR3 contains 16 residues. CDR3 in amino acids: CASSLSPDTSSQTQYF. CDR3 coding DNA: TGTGCCAGCAGTTTATCCCCCGACACATCAAGTCAGACCCAGTACTTC.

This clonotype showed up just a few times. The V call is TRBV5-3, the J call TRBJ2-4, with D perhaps TRBD2 (6 bases). TRBV5-3 is identified as an open reading frame with a role that is uncertain. Between the trimmed V and J ends, which lost 8 bases and 8 bases, there was a span of 17 bases. The CDR3 contains 13 residues. The CDR3 protein is CASSRGRSDIQYF. Here the CDR3 DNA reads TGTGCCAGCAGTCGAGGGAGGTCGGACATTCAGTACTTC.

About this clonotype itself: No conserved phenylalanine or tryptophan ends this CDR3, so it is likely a read error. The limits of the CDR3 on the DNA are not certain, so only TCRdb's listed CDR3 is given. The rearrangement joins TRBV7-6 to TRBJ2-6; TRBD1 is taken as the D call from the table, unchecked against the DNA. The CDR3 has 17 amino acids, counting both end residues. Germline assignment: CDR1 SGHVS and CDR2 FNYEAQ. The CDR3 loop reads CASSPLARGLSPLHFGN.

This clonotype is termed medium-sized. The rearrangement joins TRBV7-2 to TRBJ2-3; D is possibly TRBD2 (6 bases). The CDR3 consists of 13 residues. From germline, CDR1 is SGHTA and CDR2 FQGNSA. V lost 1 base, J lost 5 bases, and 7 bases lay in between. The CDR3 coding sequence is TGTGCCAGCAGCTTAGTCGGGGGAGATACGCAGTATTTT. Translating gives CASSLVGGDTQYF.

The chain combines TRBV24-1 with TRBJ2-7; D gene uncertain. Judging by the DNA end, TRBJ2-1 fits better; the J call may be wrong. CDR1 and CDR2 from the germline V gene are KGHDR and SFDVKD. This CDR3 region has 13 residues. The CDR3 reads CATSDGDFNEQFF. The DNA of the CDR3 is TGTGCCACCAGTGATGGCGATTTTAATGAGCAGTTCTTC.

The chain has TRBV7-8 and TRBJ1-6; a weak D match, TRBD1 (5 bases). In germline, CDR1 is SGHVS, CDR2 FQNEAQ. This CDR3 has 14 residues. The ends were cut back, 1 base at V and 11 bases at J, with 12 bases in the middle. The CDR3 DNA reads TGTGCCAGCAGCTTAGTACAGGATCAGGCACCCCTCCACTTT. Protein product: CASSLVQDQAPLHF.

The chain recombines TRBV6-1 with TRBJ1-1; D is undetermined. V was cut by 5 bases and J by 8 bases, with 27 bases left in between. The CDR3 extends over 17 amino acids. CDR1 is MNHNS and CDR2 is SASEGT in the germline V gene. CDR3 sequence reads: CASSYRRNPSLIVEAFF. CDR3 in DNA: TGTGCCAGCAGTTATCGCAGAAATCCATCACTGATCGTCGAAGCTTTCTTT.

The V gene is TRBV6-8, the J gene TRBJ2-1; TRBD2 matches at 11 bases. Germline-derived CDR1 and CDR2 are MNHGY and SAAAGT. The junction had 12 bases not matched to a gene; V was cut back by 6 bases and J by 8 bases. The CDR3 contains 16 residues. The CDR3: CASSNGLAGGRYEQFF. CDR3 sequence (DNA): TGTGCCAGCAGCAACGGGCTAGCGGGAGGTAGGTATGAGCAGTTCTTC.

This clonotype was observed at least ten times. Here the CDR3 DNA reads TGTGCCAGCAGTTACGTCATAGGGGGAGATACGCAGTATTTT. This translates into CASSYVIGGDTQYF. The V gene is TRBV6-5, the J gene TRBJ2-3, with D possibly matching TRBD1 (6 bases). The length of the CDR3 is 14 residues. Looked up from germline, CDR1 is MNHEY and CDR2 is SVGAGI. Trimming removed 2 bases from V and 5 bases from J, with 11 bases in between.

This clonotype turned up a few times. The DNA of the CDR3 is TGCGCCAGCAGTGAAGGGCCCTCCAGGAATGGCTACACCTTC. The encoded protein is CASSEGPSRNGYTF. The gene calls are TRBV10-1 and TRBJ1-2; unclear D gene. The CDR3 consists of 14 residues. The V and J ends lost 3 bases and 6 bases respectively, with 14 bases between them. The germline V gene encodes CDR1 WNHNN and CDR2 SYGVQD (reference sequence).

This clonotype was counted between two and nine times. The rearrangement joins TRBV25-1 to TRBJ1-1; 9 bases agree with TRBD1. V lost 5 bases, J lost 6 bases, and 1 base stayed unmatched. The CDR3 consists of 12 residues. The germline V gene encodes CDR1 MGHDK and CDR2 SYGVNS. The CDR3: CASSTGGSEAFF. Written as DNA, the CDR3 is TGTGCCAGCAGTACAGGGGGCTCTGAAGCTTTCTTT. Filled out from reference TRBV25-1 and TRBJ1-1, the complete variable domain reads EADIYQTPRYLVIGTGKKITLECSQTMGHDKMYWYQQDPGMELHLIHYSYGVNSTEKGDLSSESTVSRIRTEHFPLTLESARPSHTSQYLCASSTGGSEAFFGQGTRLTVV.